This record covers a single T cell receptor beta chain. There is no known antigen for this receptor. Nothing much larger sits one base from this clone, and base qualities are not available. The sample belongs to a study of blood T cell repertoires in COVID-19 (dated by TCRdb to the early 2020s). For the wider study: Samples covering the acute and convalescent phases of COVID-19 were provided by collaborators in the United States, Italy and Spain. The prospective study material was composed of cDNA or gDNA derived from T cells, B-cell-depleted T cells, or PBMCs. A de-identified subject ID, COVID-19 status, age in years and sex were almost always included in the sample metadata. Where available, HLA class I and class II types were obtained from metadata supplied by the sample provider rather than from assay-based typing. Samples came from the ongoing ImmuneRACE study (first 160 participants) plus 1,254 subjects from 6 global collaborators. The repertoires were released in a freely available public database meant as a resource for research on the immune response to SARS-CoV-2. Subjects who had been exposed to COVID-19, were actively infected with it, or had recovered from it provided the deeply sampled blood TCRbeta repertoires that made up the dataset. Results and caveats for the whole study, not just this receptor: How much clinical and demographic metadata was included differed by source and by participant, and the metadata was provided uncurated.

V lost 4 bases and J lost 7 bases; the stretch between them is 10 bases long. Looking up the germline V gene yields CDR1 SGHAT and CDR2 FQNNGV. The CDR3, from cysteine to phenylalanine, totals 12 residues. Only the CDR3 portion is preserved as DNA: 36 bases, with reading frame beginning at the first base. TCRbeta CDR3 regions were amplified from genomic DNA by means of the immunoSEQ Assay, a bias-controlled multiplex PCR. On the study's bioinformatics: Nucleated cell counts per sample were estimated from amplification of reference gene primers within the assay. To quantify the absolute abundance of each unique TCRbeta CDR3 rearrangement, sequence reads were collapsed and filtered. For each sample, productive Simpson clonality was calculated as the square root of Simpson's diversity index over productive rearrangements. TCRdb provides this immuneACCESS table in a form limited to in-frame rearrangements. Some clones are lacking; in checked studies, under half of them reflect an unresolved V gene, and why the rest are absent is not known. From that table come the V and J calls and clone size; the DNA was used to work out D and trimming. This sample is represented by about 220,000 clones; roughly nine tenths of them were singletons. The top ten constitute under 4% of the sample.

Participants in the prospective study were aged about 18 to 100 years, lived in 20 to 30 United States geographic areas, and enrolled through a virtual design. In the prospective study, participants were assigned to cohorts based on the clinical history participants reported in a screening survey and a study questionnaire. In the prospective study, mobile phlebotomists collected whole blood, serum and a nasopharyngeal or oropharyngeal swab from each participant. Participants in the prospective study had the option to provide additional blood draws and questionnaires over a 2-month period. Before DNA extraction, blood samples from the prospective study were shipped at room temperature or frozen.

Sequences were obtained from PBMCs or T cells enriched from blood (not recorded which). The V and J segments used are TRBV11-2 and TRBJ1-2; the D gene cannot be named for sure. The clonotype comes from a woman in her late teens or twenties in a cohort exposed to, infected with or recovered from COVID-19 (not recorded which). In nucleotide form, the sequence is TGTGCCAGCAGCTGGGAGGGCCTTGGCTACACCTTC. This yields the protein CASSWEGLGYTF. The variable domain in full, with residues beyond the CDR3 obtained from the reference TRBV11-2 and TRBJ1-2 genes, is EAGVAQSPRYKIIEKRQSVAFWCNPISGHATLYWYQQILGQGPKLLIQFQNNGVVDDSQLPKDRFSAERLKGVDSTLKIQPAKLEDSAVYLCASSWEGLGYTFGSGTRLTVV.